This TCR beta chain was found in a study of OX40 agonist ivuxolimab in advanced cancers. Background for the entire study: Ivuxolimab was a fully human IgG2 agonistic monoclonal antibody targeting the costimulatory receptor OX40 (CD134). Intravenous ivuxolimab was administered to patients every 2 weeks at six dose levels: 0.01, 0.1, 0.3, 1.5, 3 and 10 mg/kg. Of the approximately 50 dose-escalation patients, hepatocellular carcinoma was present in approximately 20, melanoma in approximately 15, renal cell carcinoma in 9 and head and neck cancer in 9. In the dose-escalation cohort, around four fifths of patients were male, and the mean age was approximately 55 years, with a range of roughly 20 to 80. Prior anti-PD-1, anti-PD-L1 or anti-CTLA-4 therapy was permitted, and checkpoint inhibitors had been received by around 40% of dose-escalation patients. Partial responses occurred in three dose-escalation patients: two with cutaneous melanoma and one with hepatocellular carcinoma. Peripheral TCRbeta sequencing aimed to test whether ivuxolimab altered TCR sequence diversity and caused clonal T-cell expansion. The monotherapy dose-escalation portion (N of about 52 patients) of the phase I ivuxolimab trial is reported in the paper. The investigation overall reported the following: After ivuxolimab, expanded clones were on average more numerous among CD8+ T cells than among CD4+ T cells. In the 0.1-3.0 mg/kg groups, partial responders were among the patients with the lowest normalized peripheral clonal expansion, particularly in CD8+ T cells. At doses of 0.1 to 3.0 mg/kg, clonal expansion of both CD4+ and CD8+ T cells in blood was seen between baseline and week 6. Low levels of normalized T-cell clonal expansion were also seen in some patients who did not respond. The antigen specificity of the clonally expanded peripheral T cells was not determined.

Genomic DNA was isolated from the sorted cells so that the TCRbeta CDR3 region could be sequenced. TCRbeta CDR3 regions were sequenced using the immunoSEQ Assay. TCRdb's version of the immuneACCESS table is confined to in-frame rearrangements and falls short of the full clone set. An unresolved V gene accounts for under half of the shortfall where checked; the remainder is of unknown origin. Recorded for this sample are about 79,000 clones; 75% to 95% of them occurred a single time. The ten largest clones take up approximately 6.9% of the sample. The trial excluded patients who had a history of autoimmune disease or who were on systemic immunosuppression. Peripheral blood for TCR sequencing was drawn from every dose cohort at baseline, at cycle 4 day 1 and at cycle 7 day 1. The samples were taken from a phase I, first-in-human, multicenter, open-label dose-escalation trial of ivuxolimab. Adults with locally advanced or metastatic melanoma, renal cell, hepatocellular, or head and neck squamous cell carcinoma were enrolled in the trial. Before TCR sequencing, CD4+ and CD8+ T cells were separately sorted from peripheral blood.

As concerns this clone: Its antigen target is currently unknown. One base away there is no much larger clone; base qualities are not given.

The starting material was CD4+ or CD8+ T cells sorted from blood, obtained in a trial of the OX40 agonist ivuxolimab. The sequence derives from an adult with an advanced solid tumor such as melanoma, head and neck, liver or kidney cancer.

CDR3 reads: CASRWDRGTDTQYF. The DNA sequence follows: TGTGCCAGCAGGTGGGACAGAGGCACAGATACGCAGTATTTT. This chain joins TRBV6-5 to TRBJ2-3, with 7 central nucleotides matching TRBD1. There are 14 amino acids in the CDR3, from cysteine to phenylalanine inclusive. Solely the CDR3 DNA is kept, with 42 bases framed from the first base. Compared with germline, V lacks 6 bases and J lacks 1 base; bases without a gene match: 4. According to the germline V gene, CDR1 reads MNHEY and CDR2 reads SVGAGI.